The next 5 T cell receptor beta chains were all read from a single sample in a study of response to subunit inactivated influenza vaccine (dated by TCRdb to about 2018). Libraries were made using RT-PCR. The run used an Illumina HiSeq 2500. Starting from the raw public reads, TCRdb applied fastp trimming at Q25, assembled clones with MiXCR and retained in-frame beta chains. CDR3 protein sequences are deduplicated, and each keeps its most common genes and DNA. The sample table records around 190,000 distinct CDR3 sequences; 13% to 15% of these occur just once. Clones ranked in the top ten supply 26% of the sample. Sequenced here: CD8+ T cells sorted from PBMCs, sampled roughly 5 days after vaccination. The receptors stem from a man aged 45-60 years who received an inactivated influenza vaccine. Donor details come from another sample of the same person, matched by shared clones.

This chain uses TRBV14 with TRBJ2-3, with 7 bases aligning to TRBD2. The length of the CDR3 is 15 residues. With 1 base clipped from V and 6 bases from J, the junction kept 7 bases outside the gene matches. Germline-derived CDR1 and CDR2 are SGHDN and FVKESK. The CDR3 DNA follows: TGTGCCAGCAGCCAAGTGGCGGGAGCAGTCGATACGCAGTATTTT. Protein product: CASSQVAGAVDTQYF.

The J gene is TRBJ1-4, the V gene TRBV7-9, with 7 bases that match TRBD1. Germline CDR1 SEHNR, CDR2 FQNEAQ (reference sequence). This CDR3 comprises 14 residues. Trimming cost V 5 bases and J 6 bases; bases outside gene matches: 6. CDR3 region: CASSPVDRDEKLFF. As DNA, the CDR3 is TGTGCCAGCAGCCCAGTTGACAGGGATGAAAAACTGTTTTTT.

This chain joins TRBV11-2 and TRBJ2-3; TRBD1 aligns across 7 bases. V shed 0 bases, J shed 3 bases, and the junction held 6 bases outside the gene matches. The CDR3 sequence is 16 residues long. Germline V gives CDR1 SGHAT, CDR2 FQNNGV. The CDR3 DNA is TGTGCCAGCAGCTTAGATCCAGGGGGAGTAACAGATACGCAGTATTTT. Amino acid sequence: CASSLDPGGVTDTQYF.

This rearrangement joins TRBV14 to TRBJ1-2, with unresolved D. The CDR3 is made up of 15 amino acids. The V gene lost 2 bases and the J gene lost 6 bases, with 16 bases spanning the gap. Per germline, CDR1 SGHDN and CDR2 FVKESK. The CDR3 sequence is CASSQTTFPGNGYTF. The CDR3, as DNA: TGTGCCAGCAGCCAAACGACATTCCCCGGCAATGGCTACACCTTC.

The table lists this clonotype with a few counts. This chain links TRBV12-3 or TRBV12-4 with TRBJ1-1, with TRBD1 matching over 9 bases. The CDR3 length is 14 residues. Unmatched junction bases numbered 6, after V lost 6 bases and J lost 4 bases. CDR3 in amino acids: CASSPGTGSTEAFF. CDR3 DNA: TGTGCCAGCAGCCCCGGGACAGGGTCCACTGAAGCTTTCTTT.